The 28 T cell receptor beta chains below all came from one sample that was sequenced in a study of fetal regulatory T cell absence and autoimmunity. Clones were sequenced by immunoSEQ multiplex PCR, and TCRdb holds only the in-frame ones, with some missing. Altogether around 45,000 clones are present, about 79% being singletons, with the ten largest covering about 0.37%. Sample: cord blood. These receptors were collected from a newborn boy with IPEX syndrome.

This clone occurred a few times. The chain has TRBV11-3 and TRBJ2-7, with 12 bases that match TRBD2. The germline gives CDR1 SGHNT, CDR2 YENEEA. The CDR3 is 15 residues long. The V and J ends lost 1 base and 6 bases, in that order; junction bases with no gene match: 4. The CDR3 is CASSLASGGALEQYF. The CDR3 DNA reads as TGTGCCAGCAGCTTAGCTAGCGGGGGGGCCCTCGAGCAGTACTTC.

The rearrangement links TRBV5-1 to TRBJ2-7; TRBD1 agrees at 7 bases. CDR1 is SGHRS, CDR2 YFSETQ, per germline. The junction had 6 bases not matched to a gene; V was cut back by 5 bases and J by 1 base. The CDR3 extends over 14 amino acids. For the CDR3, the DNA is TGCGCCAGCAGTACCGGGACAGCTTCCTACGAGCAGTACTTC. Protein: CASSTGTASYEQYF.

The chain uses TRBV9 and TRBJ2-5; 10 positions match TRBD2. CDR1 is SGDLS, CDR2 YYNGEE, per germline. The CDR3 spans 14 residues. The J segment lost 5 bases and the V segment lost 3 bases, leaving 4 bases of the junction unmatched. The CDR3 protein is CASSASGGEETQYF. DNA for the CDR3: TGTGCCAGCAGCGCTAGCGGGGGTGAGGAGACCCAGTACTTC. Based on the CDR3 plus reference TRBV9 and TRBJ2-5, the full variable domain is DSGVTQTPKHLITATGQRVTLRCSPRSGDLSVYWYQQSLDQGLQFLIQYYNGEERAKGNILERFSAQQFPDLHSELNLSSLELGDSALYFCASSASGGEETQYFGPGTRLLVL.

The genes are TRBV11-2 and TRBJ2-7; 9 nucleotides line up with TRBD1. The CDR3 has 14 residues. The trim removed 4 bases at V and 5 bases at J, leaving 6 bases unmatched. Looked up from germline, CDR1 is SGHAT and CDR2 is FQNNGV. CDR3: CASSSGQGRNEQYF. The CDR3 DNA reads as TGTGCCAGCAGCTCGGGACAGGGACGGAACGAGCAGTACTTC.

This sequence joins TRBV6-5 and TRBJ1-4; D is undetermined. The CDR3 extends over 14 amino acids. CDR1 is MNHEY and CDR2 is SVGAGI in the germline V gene. Trimming stripped 5 bases from V and 8 bases from J, with 15 bases between. The CDR3 bases are TGTGCCAGCAGTCCTTCACGGCTTTGGGAAAAACTGTTTTTT. It specifies CASSPSRLWEKLFF.

The V call is TRBV9, the J call TRBJ2-1; 11 bases are a match to TRBD2. This CDR3 spans 16 amino acids. CDR1 is SGDLS and CDR2 is YYNGEE in the germline V gene. V lost 4 bases, J lost 1 base, and 4 bases stayed unmatched. Here the CDR3 reads CASSPRLAGSYNEQFF. The CDR3, as DNA: TGTGCCAGCAGCCCCCGACTAGCGGGGTCCTACAATGAGCAGTTCTTC. The complete variable domain, with remaining parts taken from reference TRBV9 and TRBJ2-1, reads DSGVTQTPKHLITATGQRVTLRCSPRSGDLSVYWYQQSLDQGLQFLIQYYNGEERAKGNILERFSAQQFPDLHSELNLSSLELGDSALYFCASSPRLAGSYNEQFFGPGTRLTVL.

The chain uses TRBV10-3 and TRBJ1-2; D uncertain. The CDR3 spans 15 residues. Germline-derived CDR1 and CDR2 are ENHRY and SYGVKD. The germline V and J ends were trimmed by 0 bases and 0 bases, with 8 bases remaining between them. CDR3 sequence reads: CAISESQDANYGYTF. The CDR3 nucleotides are TGTGCCATCAGTGAGTCGCAGGACGCTAACTATGGCTACACCTTC.

This clone appeared once. The chain employs TRBV12-2 and TRBJ2-1; the D segment call TRBD2 is taken from the table without a DNA check. TRBV12-2 is a pseudogene segment. The CDR3 loop spans 16 amino acids. CDR3 protein: CASRLGTSGRANEQFF. The DNA for the CDR3 is TGTGCAAGTCGCTTAGGGACTAGCGGGAGGGCCAATGAGCAGTTCTTC.

This sequence joins TRBV10-3 and TRBJ2-1, with TRBD2 matching over 7 bases. V was clipped by 0 bases and J by 2 bases; unmatched bases: 4. The germline gives CDR1 ENHRY, CDR2 SYGVKD. The CDR3 spans 16 residues. This CDR3 reads CAISESSGGTYNEQFF. The DNA of the CDR3 is TGTGCCATCAGTGAGTCGTCGGGGGGAACCTACAATGAGCAGTTCTTC.

The genes are TRBV6-5 and TRBJ1-2; 10 bases agree with TRBD1. The V and J ends lost 7 bases and 4 bases, in that order; junction bases with no gene match: 6. Germline CDR1 MNHEY, CDR2 SVGAGI. There are 14 residues in the CDR3. Here the CDR3 DNA reads TGTGCCAGCACCCCGACAGGGGGCGGCTATGGCTACACCTTC. Protein sequence: CASTPTGGGYGYTF.

The sample holds one count of this clone. The V and J genes are TRBV30 and TRBJ2-7; 12 bases are shared with TRBD2. J lost 3 bases, V lost 6 bases, and 12 bases had no gene match. In germline, CDR1 is GTSNPN, CDR2 SVGIG (reference sequence). The CDR3 has 16 amino acids. CDR3 amino acids: CACNGLAGYEGYEQYF. The DNA for the CDR3 is TGTGCCTGCAACGGACTAGCGGGGTATGAAGGCTACGAGCAGTACTTC.

The rearrangement uses TRBV6-1 and TRBJ2-3; no clear D. V lost 11 bases and J 4 bases, leaving 10 bases between the germline ends. Germline CDR1 reads MNHNS; CDR2 reads SASEGT. The CDR3 is made up of 11 amino acids. The CDR3 DNA reads TGTGCCGCCCGAGGCCCAGATACGCAGTATTTT. As protein: CAARGPDTQYF.

The chain recombines TRBV4-1 with TRBJ1-1; D perhaps matches TRBD1 (5 bases). Germline CDR1 and CDR2: MGHRA and YSYEKL. V lost 5 bases and J 1 base, leaving 20 bases between the germline ends. The CDR3 contains 17 residues. The CDR3 loop is CASSWGPHGLTNTEAFF. Here the CDR3 DNA reads TGCGCCAGCAGCTGGGGACCCCATGGGTTAACGAACACTGAAGCTTTCTTT.

The chain recombines TRBV7-9 with TRBJ2-1; maybe TRBD2 (6 bases). The V gene's germline CDR1 is SEHNR and CDR2 FQNEAQ (reference sequence). The CDR3 spans 17 residues. Trimming stripped 2 bases from V and 0 bases from J, with 14 bases between. The CDR3 loop is CASSLYPGVSSYNEQFF. For the CDR3, the DNA is TGTGCCAGCAGCTTATACCCGGGGGTTAGCTCCTACAATGAGCAGTTCTTC.

The rearrangement uses TRBV6-6 and TRBJ2-7; the match to TRBD2 covers 8 bases. The V and J ends lost 1 base and 2 bases, in that order; junction bases with no gene match: 4. Germline V gene lookup returns CDR1 MNHNY and CDR2 SVGAGI (reference sequence). The CDR3 is made up of 15 amino acids. CDR3 protein: CASSYWTSRPYEQYF. CDR3 DNA sequence: TGTGCCAGCAGTTACTGGACTAGCCGACCCTACGAGCAGTACTTC.

V gene TRBV6-1 combines with J gene TRBJ2-7; 12 bases agree with TRBD1. The CDR3 is made up of 14 amino acids. V shed 6 bases, J shed 5 bases, and the junction held 5 bases outside the gene matches. Per the germline V gene, CDR1 is MNHNS and CDR2 is SASEGT. This CDR3 is CASRGQGAADEQYF. The CDR3 region has the DNA TGTGCCAGCAGGGGACAGGGGGCGGCGGACGAGCAGTACTTC.

The rearrangement uses TRBV10-3 and TRBJ1-2, with a possible D match to TRBD1 (5 bases). V lost 8 bases, J lost 0 bases, and 7 bases lay in between. The germline gives CDR1 ENHRY, CDR2 SYGVKD. The CDR3 loop spans 12 amino acids. For the CDR3, the DNA is TGTGCCATCGGGGCGGCTAACTATGGCTACACCTTC. Translation gives CAIGAANYGYTF.

This chain uses TRBV6-5 with TRBJ1-5; D gene unclear. The V end was cut by 5 bases, the J end by 4 bases, with 9 bases between. The CDR3 covers 13 residues. CDR1 is MNHEY and CDR2 is SVGAGI in the germline V gene. The CDR3 DNA follows: TGTGCCAGCAGTCGCCGGGCGAATCAGCCCCAGCATTTT. Its protein is CASSRRANQPQHF.

The rearrangement links TRBV7-6 to TRBJ2-7, with 10 bases that match TRBD2. Trimming took 5 bases from V and 0 from J; bases not matched to a gene: 7. This CDR3 is built from 16 residues. The germline gives CDR1 SGHVS, CDR2 FNYEAQ. CDR3 loop: CASSPTAGGLSYEQYF. In DNA, the CDR3 is TGTGCCAGCAGCCCGACAGCGGGAGGGCTCTCCTACGAGCAGTACTTC.

The table lists this clone with a count of one. CDR3 nucleotides: TGTGCCAGCAGTGTCGACAGGGGGCCCACAGATACGCAGTATTTT. This encodes CASSVDRGPTDTQYF. V is TRBV2 and J is TRBJ2-3; the match to TRBD1 covers 10 bases. The CDR3 is 15 residues long. Per germline, CDR1 SNHLY and CDR2 FYNNEI. Losses at the gene ends were 4 bases for V and 2 bases for J; bases not matched to a gene: 3.

This clone was seen once. The V gene is TRBV5-1, the J gene TRBJ1-4; D not resolved. This CDR3 has 14 amino acids. Trimming shortened V by 4 bases and J by 0 bases, and 7 bases separated the two germline ends. The germline CDR1 and CDR2 sequences are SGHRS and YFSETQ. Here the CDR3 reads CASSPTATNEKLFF. The CDR3 region has the DNA TGCGCCAGCAGCCCTACTGCAACTAATGAAAAACTGTTTTTT. Drawing the rest from reference TRBV5-1 and TRBJ1-4, the complete variable domain is KAGVTQTPRYLIKTRGQQVTLSCSPISGHRSVSWYQQTPGQGLQFLFEYFSETQRNKGNFPGRFSGRQFSNSRSEMNVSTLELGDSALYLCASSPTATNEKLFFGSGTQLSVL.

The sample holds one count of this clone. The chain recombines TRBV19 with TRBJ2-5; D is possibly TRBD1 (6 bases). V was clipped by 10 bases and J by 9 bases, with 18 bases between them. Per the germline V gene, CDR1 is LNHDA and CDR2 is SQIVND (reference sequence). This CDR3 is built from 12 residues. CDR3 in amino acids: CATRAGDWAQYF. The CDR3 nucleotides are TGTGCCACTAGGGCAGGGGATTGGGCCCAGTACTTC.

The rearrangement uses TRBV15 and TRBJ1-3; 9 positions agree with TRBD1. Germline CDR1 is LNHNV and CDR2 is YYDKDF (reference sequence). The CDR3 runs 19 residues. V trimming: 0 bases; J trimming: 4 bases; junction bases outside the gene matches: 13. The CDR3 protein is CATSRDSDWDRVRGNTIYF. DNA for the CDR3: TGTGCCACCAGCAGAGATTCGGATTGGGACAGGGTCAGAGGAAACACCATATATTTT.

The chain is built from TRBV27 and TRBJ2-3; D is possibly TRBD1 (6 bases). The ends were cut back, 1 base at V and 2 bases at J, with 10 bases in the middle. Germline V gives CDR1 MNHEY, CDR2 SMNVEV (reference sequence). The CDR3 length is 15 residues. In nucleotides, the CDR3 is TGTGCCAGCAGTTTATTTGACAGGAACACAGATACGCAGTATTTT. It yields the protein CASSLFDRNTDTQYF.

The chain uses TRBV6-1 and TRBJ2-3; D is uncertain. CDR1 MNHNS and CDR2 SASEGT come from the germline V gene. With 7 bases removed from V and 5 bases from J, the gap between germline ends came to 16 bases. The CDR3 is 14 residues long. CDR3 in DNA: TGTGCCAGCACCCAGGCCAGATACGTAGATACGCAGTATTTT. It is translated as CASTQARYVDTQYF.

The rearrangement links TRBV12-5 to TRBJ1-5, with a weak D call TRBD1 (5 bases). The ends were cut back, 3 bases at V and 1 base at J, with 7 bases in the middle. The V gene's germline CDR1 is LGHNT and CDR2 FRNRAP. The CDR3 has 14 amino acids. The CDR3 DNA sequence: TGTGCTAGTGGTTTTCGGGACAGCAATCAGCCCCAGCATTTT. Translated, it gives CASGFRDSNQPQHF.

This clone was seen only a few times. CDR3: CASSPLSNQPQHF. For the CDR3, the DNA is TGTGCCAGCTCACCACTCAGCAATCAGCCCCAGCATTTT. The chain links TRBV18 to TRBJ1-5; D gene ambiguous. CDR1 is KGHSH, CDR2 LQKENI, per germline. There are 13 residues in the CDR3. V lost 1 base and J lost 1, with 2 bases in between.

The V call is TRBV7-9, the J call TRBJ1-1; 7 positions match TRBD1. This CDR3 spans 19 amino acids. In germline, CDR1 is SEHNR, CDR2 FQNEAQ (reference sequence). J lost 0 bases, V lost 0 bases, and 13 bases had no gene match. The CDR3 DNA reads as TGTGCCAGCAGCTTAGCGGTCGTTAAAGGGGGCAGGGTGAACACTGAAGCTTTCTTT. Its protein is CASSLAVVKGGRVNTEAFF.